These T cell receptor beta chains were read from a single sample in a study of blood T cells in healthy people across ages. In TCRdb, the 5' RACE reads were re-called with MiXCR into one record per CDR3 protein. The sample holds 1,100,000 or so distinct CDR3 sequences; 45% are singletons and the top ten take approximately 17%. Sequencing was carried out using blood. These receptors were taken from a woman aged 60 to 75 in good health. Each CDR3 is given with its conserved first and last residue. Fields, in order: V gene, clone size, D gene, J gene, CDR3 DNA, CDR3 protein. The D gene is left open where the match is weak. The size of a clone is reported for some rows only, either as once, few or many, or as a class for expanded clones.

V: TRBV25-1
size: .
D: TRBD1
J: TRBJ1-2
DNA: TGTGCCAGCAGTGGCCCAGGGGGTGGTAGCTACACCTTC
CDR3: CASSGPGGGSYTF

V: TRBV28
size: few
D: TRBD1
J: TRBJ2-7
DNA: TGTGCCAGCAGGTGGACAGGGAAGGGCTACGAGCAGTACTTC
CDR3: CASRWTGKGYEQYF

V: TRBV29-1
size: .
D: TRBD2
J: TRBJ2-7
DNA: TGCAGCGCCACTAGCGGGAGGGAAACCTACGAGCAGTACTTC
CDR3: CSATSGRETYEQYF

V: TRBV24-1
size: few
D: .
J: TRBJ2-5
DNA: TGTGCCACCAGTGACAGCGAACCCAGGGCCCAGTACTTC
CDR3: CATSDSEPRAQYF

V: TRBV12-3/TRBV12-4
size: .
D: .
J: TRBJ2-7
DNA: TGTGCCAGCTTCCTAGGGGGGGCCTACGAGCAGTACTTC
CDR3: CASFLGGAYEQYF

V: TRBV7-9
size: .
D: TRBD2
J: TRBJ2-1
DNA: TGTGCCAGCAGCTCAAATAGCGGGAGGGCCCCCCACAATGAGCAGTTCTTC
CDR3: CASSSNSGRAPHNEQFF

V: TRBV5-1
size: .
D: TRBD2
J: TRBJ2-5
DNA: TGCGCCAGCAGCCGACATAGCGGGGAGGGTCAAGAGACCCAGTACTTC
CDR3: CASSRHSGEGQETQYF

V: TRBV6-1
size: few
D: TRBD1
J: TRBJ1-2
DNA: TGTGCCAGCAGTGCGGGACAGAGGAACTATGGCTACACCTTC
CDR3: CASSAGQRNYGYTF

V: TRBV7-8
size: .
D: TRBD2
J: TRBJ2-1
DNA: TGTGCCAGCAGCTTAGCATATATTGGACTAGCGGATGACAATGAGCAGTTCTTC
CDR3: CASSLAYIGLADDNEQFF

V: TRBV6-6
size: .
D: .
J: TRBJ1-2
DNA: TGTGCCAGCAGAACTACAGGGTCCCACTATGGCTACACCTTC
CDR3: CASRTTGSHYGYTF

V: TRBV4-1
size: .
D: TRBD2
J: TRBJ2-1
DNA: TGCGCCAGCAGCCAAGGTCGCGTAGCGGGAGACTCGTTCTTC
CDR3: CASSQGRVAGDSFF

V: TRBV7-2
size: few
D: .
J: TRBJ2-3
DNA: TGTGCCAGCAGCGGGGCGGGAAAAGATACGCAGTATTTT
CDR3: CASSGAGKDTQYF

V: TRBV7-9
size: few
D: TRBD1
J: TRBJ1-1
DNA: TGTGCCAGCAGCAGGACAGGGGATGAAGCTTTCTTT
CDR3: CASSRTGDEAFF

V: TRBV30
size: few
D: TRBD1
J: TRBJ1-2
DNA: TGTGCCTGGAGGTCGACAGGGTACTATGGCTACACCTTC
CDR3: CAWRSTGYYGYTF

V: TRBV3-1
size: few
D: .
J: TRBJ1-2
DNA: TGTGCCAGCAGCCAGGACTTATCCGACTATGGCTACACCTTC
CDR3: CASSQDLSDYGYTF

V: TRBV20-1
size: .
D: .
J: TRBJ2-7
DNA: TGCAGTGCGCCGTTAGATTCCTACGAGCAGTACTTC
CDR3: CSAPLDSYEQYF

V: TRBV3-1
size: few
D: .
J: TRBJ2-2
DNA: TGTGCCAGCAGCCAAGAGGACAGCTACACCGGGGAGCTGTTTTTT
CDR3: CASSQEDSYTGELFF

V: TRBV5-1
size: .
D: TRBD2
J: TRBJ2-1
DNA: TGCGCCAGCAGCCGGGTGAGGACTAGCCGAATCTCAGGGAATGAGCAGTTCTTC
CDR3: CASSRVRTSRISGNEQFF

V: TRBV7-3
size: few
D: .
J: TRBJ2-2
DNA: TGTGCCAGCAGCTTAAGTGCCAGTAGCGGGGAGCTGTTTTTT
CDR3: CASSLSASSGELFF

V: TRBV20-1
size: .
D: .
J: TRBJ2-7
DNA: TGCAGTGCTAGAGATGACGGGGCCCCTGGGGCTTACTCCTACGAGCAGTACTTC
CDR3: CSARDDGAPGAYSYEQYF

V: TRBV5-1
size: .
D: .
J: TRBJ2-7
DNA: TGCGCCAGCGGGGGAACTAGCTCGGGACGTACTACCAATGAGCAGTACTTC
CDR3: CASGGTSSGRTTNEQYF

V: TRBV29-1
size: .
D: TRBD2
J: TRBJ2-1
DNA: TGCAGCGTCAACTCGCCCTCGCTGCGGGGGTTCGATGAGCAGTTCTTC
CDR3: CSVNSPSLRGFDEQFF

V: TRBV5-1
size: few
D: .
J: TRBJ2-5
DNA: TGCGCCAGCAGCAGAACAACCCAAGAGACCCAGTACTTC
CDR3: CASSRTTQETQYF

V: TRBV15
size: .
D: .
J: TRBJ2-3
DNA: TGTGCCACCAGCAGGGTGGCAGATACGCAGTATTTT
CDR3: CATSRVADTQYF

V: TRBV27
size: .
D: .
J: TRBJ2-7
DNA: TGTGCCAGCAGTGAAATCCCGGGACGGCAGTACTTC
CDR3: CASSEIPGRQYF

V: TRBV20-1
size: .
D: TRBD2
J: TRBJ2-1
DNA: TGCAGTGCTAGCTATCCTAGCGGGAGAAAAGAGCAGTTCTTC
CDR3: CSASYPSGRKEQFF